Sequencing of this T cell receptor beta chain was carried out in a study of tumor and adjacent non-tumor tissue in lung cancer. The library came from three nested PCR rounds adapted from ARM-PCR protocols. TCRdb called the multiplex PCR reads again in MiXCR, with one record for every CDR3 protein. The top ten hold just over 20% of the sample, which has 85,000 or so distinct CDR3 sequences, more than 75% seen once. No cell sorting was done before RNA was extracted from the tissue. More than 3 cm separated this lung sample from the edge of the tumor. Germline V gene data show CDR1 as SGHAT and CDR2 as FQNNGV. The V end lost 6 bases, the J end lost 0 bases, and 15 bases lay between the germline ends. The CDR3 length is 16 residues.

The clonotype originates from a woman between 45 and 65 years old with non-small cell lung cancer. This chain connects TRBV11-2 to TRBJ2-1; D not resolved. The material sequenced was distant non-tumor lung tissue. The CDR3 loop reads CASRPSVVGSYNEQFF. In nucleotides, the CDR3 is TGTGCCAGCAGGCCGTCTGTAGTTGGCTCCTACAATGAGCAGTTCTTC.